This T cell receptor (beta chain) was found in a study of blood T cells in healthy people across ages (dated by TCRdb to 2013 to 2016). Regarding the complete study: In model experiments, roughly one uniquely barcoded TCR beta cDNA molecule per two T cells was captured by template switching. Four age groups were formed from the donors: young (average about 16 years), middle-aged (approximately 39), aged (roughly 59) and long-lived (82). Using the same blood draw, the study looked at two additional independent replicas of 1 million unique cDNA reads for two donors, one aged 18 to 30 and the other aged 80 or older. To track age-related changes in TCR beta repertoire diversity, the study relied on deep sequencing normalized with unique cDNA molecular identifiers. General conclusions and limits of the study: Compared with the aged group, more naive CD4+ T cells, fewer expanded clones and increased TCR diversity were shown by the long-lived group, suggesting age selection. As age increased, observed TCR beta diversity per million T cells dropped in a roughly linear way, and a significant reduction was already evident by age approximately 40. Donor CMV infection status was unknown, potentially confounding age-related changes in expanded clonotypes. There was a strong correlation between observed TCR beta diversity and the percentage of naive T cells measured by flow cytometry. Estimates of total diversity based on one million sequenced T cells were regarded as lower bounds and as underestimates. Because profiling used bulk unsorted PBMCs, naive and antigen-experienced compartments could not be compared conclusively.

In regard to this clonotype: The target of this receptor is not known. No base quality information exists; no much larger clone differs at one position.

Donors were under 40 systemically healthy Caucasian individuals from Russia aged roughly 6 to 90 years. Each donor gave roughly 11 milliliters of peripheral blood, drawn into EDTA-treated Vacutainer tubes. PBMCs were isolated by Ficoll-Paque density-gradient centrifugation, with at least 6 million obtained per sample. Trizol reagent was used to extract total RNA from PBMCs, with at least 5.5 micrograms per sample. Naive CD45RAhigh/CD27high T cell percentages were measured by flow cytometry on a PBMC aliquot from every donor. V is clipped by 5 bases and J by 7 bases, and the sequence between their germline boundaries is 15 bases long. CDR1 and CDR2 are drawn from the germline V gene: SGHTA, FQGTGA. From the cysteine up to the phenylalanine, the CDR3 has a length of 13 residues. Only the CDR3 part of the read is kept: 39 bases, read in frame from the first base. Libraries came from 5' RACE. Sequencer: Illumina HiSeq 2500. A second about 7 to 11 cycle PCR used a sample-barcoded 5' primer and a J-beta primer mix. A template-switch 5' adaptor carrying 12 random nucleotides introduced a unique molecular identifier onto each TCR beta cDNA molecule. At least 3 million CDR3-containing paired-end reads were obtained from each sample. First-strand cDNA was synthesized from all RNA with the Mint cDNA synthesis kit, primed by a TRBC-specific oligonucleotide. All cDNA was treated with uracil-DNA glycosylase and then went through a first 18-cycle PCR with the universal primers M1SS and BC2_uni_R. Under the source paper's analysis protocol: For normalization, 1 million high-quality reads were randomly selected from each sample, with every read carrying a distinct molecular identifier. Instead of being binned into consensus sequences, reads that shared molecular identifiers were thrown out. MiTCR, set to a Q25 quality threshold and the strictest error-elimination algorithm, was used for CDR3 identification, clonotype clustering and error correction. A nonparametric unseen species model using Euler transformation provided a lower-bound estimate of total TCR beta diversity. Using fastp trimming at Q25 and MiXCR clonotype assembly, TCRdb reanalyzed the public sequencing data and kept in-frame beta chains. CDR3 protein duplicates are merged, each entry listing the most common genes and DNA. TCRdb's processing, not the study's, gives the V and J calls here. The sample contains about 570,000 distinct CDR3 sequences, roughly a quarter of them found a single time. The biggest ten clones account for approximately 3.3% of the sample.

The same sample was also studied in work on T cells of mothers and their children. The second investigation adds: Nine systemically healthy Caucasian individuals, comprising three mothers and their six children, were included as donors. cDNA synthesis used all of the extracted RNA, with around 1.4 ug of RNA in each 15 ul reaction. In the second PCR, sample barcodes and 2-4 random nucleotides were introduced via the M1S primer. More than 9 million TCR beta CDR3 reads were obtained from each mother, and several million reads were obtained from each child. Thymic selection shapes the output of TCR recombination in a similar way in related and unrelated pairs, and inherited differences have a minor effect. Normalized repertoire overlap in related mother-child pairs was always slightly higher than in unrelated mother-child pairs, but the difference was never significant. No persistent microchimeric T cell clones were found, with a detection sensitivity of approximately 100 clones per million clonotypes. The study used deep NGS to compare TCR beta repertoires of mothers and children, seeking features distinguishing related mother-child pairs from unrelated individuals. Mothers averaged about 37 +/- 4 years of age and children averaged about 10 +/- 4 years. Libraries were sequenced on Illumina HiSeq 2000 with 100+100 nt paired-end reads after adapter ligation with NEBNext reagents. To avoid cross-contamination, the mother libraries and the child libraries were prepared a month apart and sequenced in separate runs. Between about 500,000 and 2,100,000 distinct TCR beta clonotypes were identified per donor. Naive TCR beta clonotypes were estimated from low-frequency clonotypes matched to each donor's FACS-determined naive share, without sorting.

The sequence was collected from a boy aged 2 to 10 in good health. The V and J genes are TRBV7-3 and TRBJ2-7, with the D segment identity uncertain. Sequencing was performed on blood. The bases read TGTGCCAGCAGCGCCTTTCCTGCTTCGGAGCAGTACTTC. This encodes CASSAFPASEQYF.